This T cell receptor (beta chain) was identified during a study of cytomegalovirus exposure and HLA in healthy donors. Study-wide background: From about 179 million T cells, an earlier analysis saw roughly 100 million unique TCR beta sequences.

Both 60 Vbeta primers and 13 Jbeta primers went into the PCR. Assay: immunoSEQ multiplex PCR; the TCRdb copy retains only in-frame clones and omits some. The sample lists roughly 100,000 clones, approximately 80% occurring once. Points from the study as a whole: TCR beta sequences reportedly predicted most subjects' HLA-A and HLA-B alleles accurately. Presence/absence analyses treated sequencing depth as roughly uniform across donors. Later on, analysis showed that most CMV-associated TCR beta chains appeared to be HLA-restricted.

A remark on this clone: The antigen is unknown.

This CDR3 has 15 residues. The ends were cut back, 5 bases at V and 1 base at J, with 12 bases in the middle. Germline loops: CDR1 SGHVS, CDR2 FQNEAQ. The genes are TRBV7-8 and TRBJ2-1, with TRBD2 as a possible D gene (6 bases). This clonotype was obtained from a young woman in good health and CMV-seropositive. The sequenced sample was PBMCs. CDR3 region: CASSGGILSYNEQFF. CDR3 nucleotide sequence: TGTGCCAGCAGCGGCGGGATCTTGTCCTACAATGAGCAGTTCTTC.